Reported below is one TCR beta chain. Antigen specificity is unknown. Cells that had been cultured for roughly ten days were the source of isolated CD4+ T cells. IL-2 medium took the place of half the medium on both days 3 and 7. The data are from a study of vaccination effects on CD4 cells after COVID-19. TCRdb's copy holds only in-frame clones and misses some; the assay was immunoSEQ multiplex PCR. The table shows more than 45,000 clones, with about 83% occurring only once. The sequence was obtained from a human donor who received a COVID-19 vaccine. Sequencing used CD4+ T cells from PBMCs cultured without peptide, obtained before COVID-19 vaccination.

In DNA, the CDR3 is TGCGCCAGCAGCACGGGACTAGCCGCAGAGACCCAGTACTTC. Encoded protein: CASSTGLAAETQYF. This sequence joins TRBV5-1 and TRBJ2-5; TRBD2 agrees at 9 bases. V lost 4 bases to trimming and J lost 4 bases; unmatched junction nucleotides: 5. Germline V gene sequence: CDR1 SGHRS, CDR2 YFSETQ. The CDR3 contains 14 residues.